This record concerns one TCR beta chain sequence. It was with 60 Vbeta and 13 Jbeta primers that the PCR ran. Assay: immunoSEQ multiplex PCR; the TCRdb copy retains only in-frame clones and omits some. This sample has around 110,000 clones, with around three quarters found just once. Despite likely unrecorded immune exposures, the donors were nominally healthy at the time of sampling. The sample belongs to a study of cytomegalovirus exposure and HLA in healthy donors. This CDR3 has 15 amino acids. CDR1 and CDR2 (germline): SEHNR, FQNEAQ (reference sequence). Trimming left V 0 bases short and J 2 bases short, with 11 bases between.

The sequencing input was PBMCs. The chain links TRBV7-9 to TRBJ2-7; no clear D gene. This TCR derives from a man aged 30 to 45 in good health and CMV-seronegative. CDR3 in DNA: TGTGCCAGCAGCTTAGCGTTAGAAACTACCTACGAGCAGTACTTC. It encodes CASSLALETTYEQYF.